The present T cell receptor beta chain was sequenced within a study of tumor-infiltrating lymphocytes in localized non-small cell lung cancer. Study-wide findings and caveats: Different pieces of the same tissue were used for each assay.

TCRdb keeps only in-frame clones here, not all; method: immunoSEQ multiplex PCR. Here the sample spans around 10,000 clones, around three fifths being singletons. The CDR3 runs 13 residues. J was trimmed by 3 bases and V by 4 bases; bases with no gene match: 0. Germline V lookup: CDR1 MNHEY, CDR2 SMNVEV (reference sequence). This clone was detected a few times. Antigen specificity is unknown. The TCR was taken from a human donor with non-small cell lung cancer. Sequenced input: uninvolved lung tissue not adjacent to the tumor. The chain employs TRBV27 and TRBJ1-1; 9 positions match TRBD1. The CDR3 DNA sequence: TGTGCCAGCAGTTGGACAGGGGACACTGAAGCTTTCTTT. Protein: CASSWTGDTEAFF.